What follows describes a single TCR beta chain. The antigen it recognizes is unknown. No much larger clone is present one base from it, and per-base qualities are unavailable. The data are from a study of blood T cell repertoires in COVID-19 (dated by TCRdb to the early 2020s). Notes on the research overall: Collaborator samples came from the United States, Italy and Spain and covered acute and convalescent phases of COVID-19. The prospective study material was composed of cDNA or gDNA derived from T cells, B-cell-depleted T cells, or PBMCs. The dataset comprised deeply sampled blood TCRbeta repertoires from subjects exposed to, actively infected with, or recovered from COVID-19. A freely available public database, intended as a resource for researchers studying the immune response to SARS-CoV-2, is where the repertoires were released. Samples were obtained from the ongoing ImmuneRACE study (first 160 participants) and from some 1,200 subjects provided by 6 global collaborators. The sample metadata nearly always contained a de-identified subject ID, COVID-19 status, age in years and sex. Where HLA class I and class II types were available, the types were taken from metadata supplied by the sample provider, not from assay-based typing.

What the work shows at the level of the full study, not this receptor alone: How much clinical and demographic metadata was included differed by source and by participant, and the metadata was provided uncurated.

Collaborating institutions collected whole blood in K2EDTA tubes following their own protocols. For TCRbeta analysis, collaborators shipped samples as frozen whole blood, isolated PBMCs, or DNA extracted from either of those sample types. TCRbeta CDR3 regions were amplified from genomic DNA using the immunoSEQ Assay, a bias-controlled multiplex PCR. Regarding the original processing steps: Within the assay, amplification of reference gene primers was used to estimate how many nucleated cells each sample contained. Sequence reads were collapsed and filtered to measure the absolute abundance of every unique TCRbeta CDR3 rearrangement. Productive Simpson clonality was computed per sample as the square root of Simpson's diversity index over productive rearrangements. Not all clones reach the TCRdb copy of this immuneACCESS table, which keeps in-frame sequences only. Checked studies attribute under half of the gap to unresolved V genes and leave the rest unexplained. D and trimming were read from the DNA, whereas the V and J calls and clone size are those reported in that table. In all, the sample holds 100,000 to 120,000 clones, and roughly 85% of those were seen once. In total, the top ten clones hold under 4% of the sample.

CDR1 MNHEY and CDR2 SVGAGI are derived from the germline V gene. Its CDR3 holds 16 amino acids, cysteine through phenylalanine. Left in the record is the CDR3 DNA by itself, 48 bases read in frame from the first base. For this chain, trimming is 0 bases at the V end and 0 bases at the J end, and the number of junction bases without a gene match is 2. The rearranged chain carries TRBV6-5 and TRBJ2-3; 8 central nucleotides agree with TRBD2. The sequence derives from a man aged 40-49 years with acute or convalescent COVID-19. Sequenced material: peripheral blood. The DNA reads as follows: TGTGCCAGCAGTTACTCTGCGGGGGGAAGCACAGATACGCAGTATTTT. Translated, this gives CASSYSAGGSTDTQYF.